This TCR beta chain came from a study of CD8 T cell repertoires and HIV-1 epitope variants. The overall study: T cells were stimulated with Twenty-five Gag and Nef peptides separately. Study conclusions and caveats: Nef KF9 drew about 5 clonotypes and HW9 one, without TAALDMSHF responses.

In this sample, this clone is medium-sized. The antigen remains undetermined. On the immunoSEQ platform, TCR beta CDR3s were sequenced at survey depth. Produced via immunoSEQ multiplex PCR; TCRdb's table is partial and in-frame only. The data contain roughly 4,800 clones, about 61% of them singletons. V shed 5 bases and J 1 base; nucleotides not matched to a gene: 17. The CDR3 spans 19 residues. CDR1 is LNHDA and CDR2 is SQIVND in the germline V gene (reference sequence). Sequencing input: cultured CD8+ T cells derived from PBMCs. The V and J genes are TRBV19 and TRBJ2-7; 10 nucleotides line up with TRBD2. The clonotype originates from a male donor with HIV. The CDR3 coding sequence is TGTGCCAGTAGTCCTCCTAGCGGGGGCCATCTCTTTAATTCCTACGAGCAGTACTTC. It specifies CASSPPSGGHLFNSYEQYF.